The 26 T cell receptor beta chains below were found in one sample sequenced in a study of blood T cell repertoires in COVID-19. Data came from immunoSEQ multiplex PCR; TCRdb stores just in-frame clones and leaves some out. The sample holds about 230,000 clones, around 83% seen once. The sequencing input was peripheral blood. All receptors derive from a woman in her 50s with acute or convalescent COVID-19.

This clone appeared a single time. This chain uses TRBV7-2 with TRBJ1-3; D gene uncertain. The V end lost 1 base, the J end lost 0 bases, and 7 bases lay between the germline ends. CDR3 length: 15 residues. Germline V gene data show CDR1 as SGHTA and CDR2 as FQGNSA. CDR3 sequence reads: CASSLDPGSGNTIYF. In nucleotides, the CDR3 is TGTGCCAGCAGCTTAGATCCAGGCTCTGGAAACACCATATATTTT.

The rearrangement joins TRBV19 to TRBJ2-7, with 8 bases aligning to TRBD2. The junction had 7 bases not matched to a gene; V was cut back by 3 bases and J by 6 bases. The length of the CDR3 is 14 residues. CDR1 and CDR2 (germline): LNHDA, SQIVND (reference sequence). The CDR3: CASSIGGAPVEQYF. DNA for the CDR3: TGTGCCAGTAGTATCGGGGGGGCACCGGTCGAGCAGTACTTC.

This clone was seen ten or more times. Written as DNA, the CDR3 is TGTGCCAGCAGACGGGGGGGAGGGTATCAGCCCCAGCATTTT. It yields the protein CASRRGGGYQPQHF. V is TRBV2 and J is TRBJ1-5; the D gene is possibly TRBD1 (5 bases). CDR1 and CDR2 (germline): SNHLY, FYNNEI. The CDR3 runs 14 residues. V lost 6 bases to trimming and J lost 5 bases, with 14 bases between them.

The rearrangement links TRBV18 to TRBJ1-1; TRBD1 is a possible D gene (6 bases). Germline V gene data show CDR1 as KGHSH and CDR2 as LQKENI. The V gene lost 3 bases and the J gene lost 1 base, with 12 bases spanning the gap. CDR3 length: 15 residues. The CDR3 is CASSPRQAANTEAFF. In nucleotides, the CDR3 is TGTGCCAGCTCACCGCGACAGGCGGCGAACACTGAAGCTTTCTTT.

This clone was found once. The V gene is TRBV7-3, the J gene TRBJ2-6, with D unclear. V was trimmed by 5 bases and J by 0 bases, leaving 5 bases between them. The CDR3 runs 14 residues. Looked up from germline, CDR1 is SGHTA and CDR2 is FQGTGA. The chain's CDR3 is CASSPGSGANVLTF. CDR3 nucleotides: TGTGCCAGCAGCCCGGGCTCTGGGGCCAACGTCCTGACTTTC.

V gene TRBV11-2 combines with J gene TRBJ2-2; 8 bases line up with TRBD1. Germline assignment: CDR1 SGHAT and CDR2 FQNNGV. The CDR3 covers 13 residues. The junction had 2 bases not matched to a gene; V was cut back by 5 bases and J by 6 bases. The CDR3 spells CASSQGAPGELFF. The DNA of the CDR3 is TGTGCCAGCAGCCAGGGGGCCCCCGGGGAGCTGTTTTTT.

The chain recombines TRBV18 with TRBJ1-5; weak D call: TRBD1 (5 bases). This CDR3 comprises 14 residues. Trimming took off 3 bases at V and 11 bases at J, with 17 bases between the two ends. Germline CDR1 KGHSH, CDR2 LQKENI. The CDR3 reads CASSPQDRRVAQHF. For the CDR3, the DNA is TGTGCCAGCTCACCGCAAGACAGAAGGGTTGCCCAGCATTTT.

The rearrangement uses TRBV6-1 and TRBJ2-7, with 8 bases lining up with TRBD1. CDR1 MNHNS and CDR2 SASEGT come from the germline V gene. The CDR3 is 12 amino acids. V shed 6 bases and J 4 bases; nucleotides not matched to a gene: 2. CDR3 region: CASRGQEYEQYF. The CDR3 DNA reads as TGTGCCAGCAGGGGACAGGAGTACGAGCAGTACTTC.

This clone was observed a few times. The chain links TRBV6-1 to TRBJ1-5; D is ambiguous. Germline assignment: CDR1 MNHNS and CDR2 SASEGT. The V gene lost 0 bases and the J gene lost 7 bases, with 7 bases spanning the gap. The CDR3 consists of 13 residues. The CDR3 spells CASSEAQRQPQHF. In DNA, the CDR3 is TGTGCCAGCAGTGAAGCGCAGAGGCAGCCCCAGCATTTT.

The chain recombines TRBV18 with TRBJ1-6, with 8 bases matching TRBD1. Trimming took 4 bases from V and 6 from J; bases not matched to a gene: 5. The CDR3 length is 15 residues. In germline, CDR1 is KGHSH, CDR2 LQKENI. The CDR3 protein is CASSLRDRSNSPLHF. The DNA for the CDR3 is TGTGCCAGCTCACTCCGGGACAGGAGTAATTCACCCCTCCACTTT.

V and J are TRBV27 and TRBJ1-5; possibly TRBD1 for D (6 bases). In germline, CDR1 is MNHEY, CDR2 SMNVEV (reference sequence). The CDR3 spans 16 residues. The ends were cut back, 5 bases at V and 1 base at J, with 15 bases in the middle. CDR3 in DNA: TGTGCCAGCAGTCCTTATGGGACATCCAGCAATCAGCCCCAGCATTTT. This encodes CASSPYGTSSNQPQHF.

The chain employs TRBV5-1 and TRBJ2-7; 9 bases fit TRBD1. V gave up 2 bases and J gave up 3 bases; unmatched junction bases: 3. CDR1 and CDR2 (germline): SGHRS, YFSETQ. CDR3 length: 14 amino acids. The CDR3 region has the DNA TGCGCCAGCAGCTTACGGGGACAGGGCTACGAGCAGTACTTC. Its protein is CASSLRGQGYEQYF.

The chain couples TRBV27 to TRBJ2-7; 7 bases map to TRBD2. J gave up 2 bases and V 3 bases, and 4 bases lay outside the gene matches. The CDR3 runs 14 residues. The germline gives CDR1 MNHEY, CDR2 SMNVEV (reference sequence). The CDR3 nucleotides read TGTGCCAGCAGTTTGGGGACTAACCCCTACGAGCAGTACTTC. Its translation: CASSLGTNPYEQYF.

The J gene is TRBJ1-5, the V gene TRBV6-1; the D gene is possibly TRBD1 (6 bases). V was trimmed by 7 bases and J by 4 bases, leaving 8 bases between them. The germline gives CDR1 MNHNS, CDR2 SASEGT. CDR3 size: 12 residues. This CDR3 reads CASNRVNQPQHF. CDR3 coding DNA: TGTGCCAGCAACAGGGTGAATCAGCCCCAGCATTTT.

V is TRBV3-1 (or the pseudogene TRBV3-2) and J is TRBJ1-1; the match to TRBD1 covers 8 bases. Germline V gene data show CDR1 as LGHDT and CDR2 as YNNKEL (reference sequence). The ends lost 5 bases at V and 9 bases at J; junction bases unmatched: 8. The CDR3 covers 13 residues. The CDR3 spells CASSFGQGGQAFF. CDR3 nucleotides: TGTGCCAGCAGCTTCGGACAGGGTGGCCAAGCTTTCTTT.

The chain couples TRBV6-5 to TRBJ1-1; unclear D gene. CDR1 is MNHEY and CDR2 is SVGAGI in the germline V gene. The CDR3 is 13 residues long. V lost 6 bases to trimming and J lost 1 base, with 9 bases between them. The CDR3 bases are TGTGCCAGCAGAGACTCTTGGAACACTGAAGCTTTCTTT. The encoded protein is CASRDSWNTEAFF.

This clone was recorded a few times. J is TRBJ1-5 and V is TRBV12-2; the table's TRBD1 call for D was not verified on the DNA. TRBV12-2 is assigned pseudogene status. The CDR3 has 16 residues. CDR3 DNA sequence: TGTGCAAGTCGCTCACCGGACAGGACGACTTATCAGCCCCAGCATTTT. This gives the protein CASRSPDRTTYQPQHF.

The chain uses TRBV5-1 and TRBJ1-2; 7 bases match TRBD1. Trimming took 0 bases from V and 6 from J; bases not matched to a gene: 5. CDR3 size: 14 residues. Per the germline V gene, CDR1 is SGHRS and CDR2 is YFSETQ. CDR3 region: CASSLAWTGHGYTF. For the CDR3, the DNA is TGCGCCAGCAGCTTGGCCTGGACAGGCCATGGCTACACCTTC.

The genes are TRBV18 and TRBJ1-4; TRBD1 aligns across 7 bases. With V trimmed by 4 bases and J by 5 bases, 1 base remained unmatched. The germline V gene has CDR1 KGHSH and CDR2 LQKENI. The CDR3 loop spans 13 amino acids. The CDR3 sequence is CASSQDRNEKLFF. For the CDR3, the DNA is TGTGCCAGCTCACAGGACAGGAATGAAAAACTGTTTTTT.

Concerning this clone itself: Other DNA sequences in this specimen translate into the identical CDR3. V usage is TRBV27 and J usage is TRBJ2-3, with TRBD1 as a possible D gene (6 bases). CDR3 length equals 14 residues. Trimming removed 2 bases at V and 2 bases at J, with 8 bases between. Germline V gene sequence: CDR1 MNHEY, CDR2 SMNVEV (reference sequence). DNA for the CDR3: TGTGCCAGCAGTTTAAGGGGGATCACAGATACGCAGTATTTT. Its protein product is CASSLRGITDTQYF.

V usage is TRBV3-1 (or the pseudogene TRBV3-2) and J usage is TRBJ2-7; 7 nucleotides agree with TRBD1. V was pared by 0 bases and J by 9 bases, with 2 bases of the junction left unmatched. The CDR3 sequence is 12 residues long. Germline loops: CDR1 LGHDT, CDR2 YNNKEL (reference sequence). CDR3 in amino acids: CASSQEGGAQYF. The CDR3 nucleotides read TGTGCCAGCAGCCAAGAAGGGGGCGCGCAGTACTTC.

Turning to this clone: At the DNA level, this CDR3 is encoded by other sequences in the same sample as well. The chain combines TRBV19 with TRBJ2-5; a weak D match, TRBD2 (6 bases). Looked up from germline, CDR1 is LNHDA and CDR2 is SQIVND (reference sequence). This CDR3 has 13 amino acids. V lost 5 bases and J 2 bases, leaving 9 bases between the germline ends. The CDR3 DNA reads as TGTGCCAGTAGTCCGAGCGGGCAAGAGACCCAGTACTTC. Translation gives CASSPSGQETQYF.

The chain uses TRBV3-1 (or the pseudogene TRBV3-2) and TRBJ2-1; 7 bases map to TRBD1. J gave up 9 bases and V 5 bases, and 7 bases lay outside the gene matches. Germline V gene sequence: CDR1 LGHDT, CDR2 YNNKEL (reference sequence). This CDR3 has 13 residues. The DNA of the CDR3 is TGTGCCAGCAGCGCAAGACAGGGCGGTGAGCAGTTCTTC. This gives the protein CASSARQGGEQFF.

V is TRBV6-2 or TRBV6-3 and J is TRBJ2-7; 7 bases agree with TRBD1. With V trimmed by 4 bases and J by 4 bases, 7 bases remained unmatched. The CDR3 extends over 14 amino acids. The germline gives CDR1 MNHEY, CDR2 SVGEGT. This CDR3 is CASSFTGDVYEQYF. CDR3 sequence (DNA): TGTGCCAGCAGTTTCACAGGGGACGTTTACGAGCAGTACTTC.

V gene TRBV29-1 combines with J gene TRBJ1-4; D perhaps matches TRBD1 (5 bases). CDR1 and CDR2 (germline): SQVTM, ANQGSEA. Trimming left V 7 bases short and J 0 bases short, with 12 bases between. The length of the CDR3 is 14 residues. The CDR3 DNA is TGCAGCGCCATAACGGGGGCAACTAATGAAAAACTGTTTTTT. It encodes CSAITGATNEKLFF.

The V call is TRBV6-2 or TRBV6-3, the J call TRBJ1-1; TRBD1 aligns across 8 bases. Trimming took 4 bases from V and 3 from J; bases not matched to a gene: 4. Germline CDR1 is MNHEY and CDR2 is SVGEGT. The CDR3 contains 14 residues. The DNA of the CDR3 is TGTGCCAGCAGTTCACAGGGGGGGTACACTGAAGCTTTCTTT. Translating gives CASSSQGGYTEAFF.